This T cell receptor (beta chain) originates from a study of spatial heterogeneity in lung cancer. Study-level information: Matched bulk RNA-seq yielded a T cell transcriptional module score. Counts of TCR transcripts in tumor regions correlated strongly with that score. Study-level points and caveats: The number of expanded tumor alpha and beta chains correlated with mutation number.

Documented time point: sample taken at primary tumor resection. The CDR3 sequence is 13 residues long. The germline V gene has CDR1 LGHNA and CDR2 YNFKEQ. V was clipped by 3 bases and J by 4 bases, with 9 bases between them. This clonotype is classed as medium-sized (0.01 to 0.1%). Its antigen remains unidentified. MiXCR was run by TCRdb on the 5' RACE reads, yielding one entry per CDR3 protein. The sample lists around 2,700 distinct CDR3 sequences, roughly 10% occurring once. The clonotype originates from a female donor with early-stage non-small cell lung cancer. The chain employs TRBV4-2 and TRBJ1-1, with a weak D call TRBD1 (5 bases). The source was lung tumor tissue, collected at surgery. In DNA form, the CDR3 reads TGTGCCAGCAGCCATTGGGACGGCACTGAAGCTTTCTTT. The encoded protein is CASSHWDGTEAFF.